One and the same sample provided the 20 T cell receptor beta chains below, sequenced in a study of regulatory T cells in long-lasting Graves disease. CDR3-region Arm-PCR and iRepertoire HTBI primers produced the TCR beta libraries. TCRdb re-called the multiplex PCR reads through MiXCR, storing one row per CDR3 protein. The sample records 380,000 or so distinct CDR3 sequences, around 15% being singletons. The time point here: newly diagnosed GD, antithyroid drugs for less than 3 months. RNA extracted from PBMCs served as the sequencing template. The same sample was also used in a study of T cells in Graves' hyperthyroidism and ophthalmopathy.

The material sequenced was peripheral blood mononuclear cells (PBMCs), taken at new diagnosis, from a patient treated with antithyroid drugs. These receptors all stem from a woman aged 18-30 years with Graves disease.

This clonotype was found once. A much larger clone sits a single nucleotide away, making a read error possible. The rearrangement joins TRBV28 to TRBJ2-2; either TRBD1 or TRBD2 may supply D (5 bases each). This CDR3 has 17 residues. Per germline, CDR1 MDHEN and CDR2 SYDVKM. This CDR3 is CASSPRGVSYLTGELLF. The CDR3 DNA reads as TGTGCCAGCAGTCCTAGAGGGGTTTCCTACCTCACCGGGGAGCTGCTTTTT.

This clonotype has a count of ten or more. The chain recombines TRBV6-1 with TRBJ1-2; TRBD1 might be the D (5 bases). The CDR3 is 16 amino acids. Germline CDR1 MNHNS, CDR2 SASEGT. V lost 4 bases and J lost 3, with 18 bases in between. This chain's CDR3 is CASSARPGTGDYGYTF. CDR3 nucleotide sequence: TGTGCCAGCAGTGCTCGTCCCGGGACGGGAGACTATGGCTACACCTTC.

This clonotype has at least ten counts. The V gene is TRBV6-5, the J gene TRBJ2-7; D is uncertain. CDR1 and CDR2 (germline): MNHEY, SVGAGI. There are 15 residues in the CDR3. The ends were cut back, 0 bases at V and 6 bases at J, with 15 bases in the middle. CDR3 residues: CASSYSETTSGEQYF. The CDR3 nucleotides read TGTGCCAGCAGTTACTCGGAAACCACCTCGGGCGAGCAGTACTTC.

This clonotype was recorded many times. CDR3 coding DNA: TGTGCCTGGACCGGCCGAGGCGGATCCCAAGCTTTCTTT. As protein: CAWTGRGGSQAFF. The rearrangement uses TRBV30 and TRBJ1-1; D remains unclear. CDR1 GTSNPN and CDR2 SVGIG come from the germline V gene (reference sequence). The CDR3 loop spans 13 amino acids. Trimming pared 4 bases from V and 9 bases from J, leaving 18 bases between.

Details on this clonotype: A much more abundant neighbour one base away suggests this may be a read error. V and J are TRBV2 and TRBJ2-3; the match to TRBD2 covers 7 bases. Germline trimming cut 5 bases from V and 6 bases from J; bases unmatched to any gene: 11. Germline CDR1 is SNHLY and CDR2 is FYNNEI. The CDR3 extends over 15 amino acids. The CDR3 bases are TGTGCCAGCAGTAGCGGGACTACGACATCGGATACGCAGTATTTT. This sequence encodes CASSSGTTTSDTQYF.

V and J are TRBV9 and TRBJ2-1; no firm D call. The CDR3 totals 14 residues. Between the trimmed V and J ends, which lost 0 bases and 3 bases, there was a span of 7 bases. CDR1 is SGDLS and CDR2 is YYNGEE in the germline V gene. The CDR3 spells CASSVGSGYNEQFF. Here the CDR3 DNA reads TGTGCCAGCAGCGTAGGTTCAGGCTACAATGAGCAGTTCTTC.

The table lists this clonotype with a few counts. This sequence joins TRBV13 and TRBJ2-1, with no clear D. Germline assignment: CDR1 PRHDT and CDR2 FYEKMQ (reference sequence). This CDR3 is built from 14 residues. V was trimmed by 8 bases and J by 5 bases, leaving 16 bases between them. The CDR3 nucleotides are TGTGCCAGCGAGAATCGGTTTACGGACAATGAGCAGTTCTTC. Translated: CASENRFTDNEQFF.

This clonotype was observed a handful of times. The chain recombines TRBV20-1 with TRBJ2-1, with TRBD1 as a possible D gene (7 bases). With 6 bases removed from V and 9 bases from J, the gap between germline ends came to 24 bases. Germline V CDR1 and CDR2: DFQATT, SNEGSKA (reference sequence). The CDR3 runs 15 residues. The CDR3 bases are TGCAGTGCCCAAAAGGGGGGTAGCGCAGGGGGTGAGCAGTTCTTC. Encoded protein: CSAQKGGSAGGEQFF.

This clonotype has ten or more counts. The chain has TRBV10-1 and TRBJ2-7; 7 bases match TRBD1. This CDR3 has 13 residues. V lost 4 bases to trimming and J lost 2 bases; unmatched junction nucleotides: 2. Germline lookup yields CDR1 WNHNN and CDR2 SYGVQD (reference sequence). CDR3 nucleotide sequence: TGCGCCAGCAGTGGGACAGGCACCTACGAGCAGTACTTC. This codes for CASSGTGTYEQYF.

The table lists this clonotype with a few counts. V and J are TRBV13 and TRBJ1-6, with D hard to call. The CDR3 extends over 14 amino acids. Trimming shortened V by 5 bases and J by 6 bases, and 11 bases separated the two germline ends. Germline CDR1 and CDR2: PRHDT and FYEKMQ (reference sequence). CDR3 residues: CASSQDQVNSPLHF. The CDR3 region has the DNA TGTGCCAGCAGCCAAGATCAGGTTAATTCACCCCTCCACTTT.

This clonotype has only a few counts. The rearrangement links TRBV20-1 to TRBJ1-1, with a possible D match to TRBD1 (5 bases). The V and J ends lost 0 bases and 5 bases respectively, with 7 bases between them. The CDR3 is 12 amino acids. The germline CDR1 and CDR2 sequences are DFQATT and SNEGSKA (reference sequence). The CDR3 here is CSAREGVTEAFF. DNA of the CDR3: TGCAGTGCTAGAGAAGGGGTGACTGAAGCTTTCTTT.

The chain couples TRBV5-4 to TRBJ2-5; 10 positions match TRBD2. J was trimmed by 4 bases and V by 2 bases; bases with no gene match: 2. Germline V lookup: CDR1 SGHNT, CDR2 YYREEE (reference sequence). The CDR3 is made up of 14 amino acids. CDR3 amino acids: CASSFSGRTETQYF. The CDR3 DNA follows: TGTGCCAGCAGCTTTAGCGGGAGGACAGAGACCCAGTACTTC.

The rearrangement links TRBV5-1 to TRBJ1-2, with TRBD1 identical over 9 bases. The CDR3 runs 14 residues. CDR1 SGHRS and CDR2 YFSETQ come from the germline V gene. V was pared by 4 bases and J by 2 bases, with 3 bases of the junction left unmatched. CDR3 sequence reads: CASSEQGANYGYTF. The CDR3 bases are TGCGCCAGCAGCGAACAGGGGGCCAACTATGGCTACACCTTC.

This clonotype has a count of ten or more. This chain links TRBV18 with TRBJ2-5, with 7 bases that match TRBD1. There are 13 residues in the CDR3. The germline V gene has CDR1 KGHSH and CDR2 LQKENI. The V segment lost 5 bases and the J segment 5 bases; nucleotides outside the gene matches: 5. The CDR3 spells CASSKGALETQYF. In DNA, the CDR3 is TGTGCCAGCTCAAAGGGGGCCTTGGAGACCCAGTACTTC.

This clonotype was recorded at least ten times. J is TRBJ2-1 and V is TRBV7-6, with D maybe TRBD2 (5 bases). CDR1 and CDR2 from the germline V gene are SGHVS and FNYEAQ. The CDR3 consists of 13 residues. Trimming shortened V by 5 bases and J by 5 bases, and 10 bases separated the two germline ends. The CDR3 here is CASSLDFDNEQFF. In nucleotides, the CDR3 is TGTGCCAGCAGCCTGGACTTTGACAATGAGCAGTTCTTC.

The chain combines TRBV12-3 or TRBV12-4 with TRBJ2-1, with 9 bases lining up with TRBD2. This CDR3 comprises 13 residues. V shed 6 bases and J 6 bases; nucleotides not matched to a gene: 3. CDR3 residues: CASRGSGGNEQFF. CDR3 nucleotide sequence: TGTGCCAGCAGAGGTAGCGGGGGCAATGAGCAGTTCTTC.

This clonotype was seen at least ten times. The V gene is TRBV6-1, the J gene TRBJ2-5; 7 bases agree with TRBD1. The germline CDR1 and CDR2 sequences are MNHNS and SASEGT. The CDR3 contains 13 residues. Unmatched junction bases numbered 6, after V lost 4 bases and J lost 7 bases. Here the CDR3 reads CASSGTGRGTQYF. For the CDR3, the DNA is TGTGCCAGCAGTGGGACAGGTCGGGGGACCCAGTACTTC.

This clonotype was counted a few times. CDR3 residues: CASSLTEVYGYTF. Here the CDR3 DNA reads TGTGCCAGCAGCTTGACGGAGGTTTATGGCTACACCTTC. The J gene is TRBJ1-2, the V gene TRBV7-2; D uncertain. V lost 3 bases, J lost 5 bases, and 10 bases lay in between. The germline V gene has CDR1 SGHTA and CDR2 FQGNSA. This CDR3 comprises 13 residues.

This clonotype was seen repeatedly, ten times or more. This chain joins TRBV11-2 and TRBJ1-6; 8 bases map to TRBD1. Trimming cost V 3 bases and J 5 bases; bases outside gene matches: 3. The CDR3 is 15 residues long. Germline V gene sequence: CDR1 SGHAT, CDR2 FQNNGV. CDR3 nucleotides: TGTGCCAGCAGCTTGTGGGGACAGGATAATTCACCCCTCCACTTT. It translates to CASSLWGQDNSPLHF.

This clonotype was seen at least ten times. The junction differs from germline at one of its ends, possibly a read error. The chain couples TRBV5-1 to TRBJ2-2; 10 bases line up with TRBD2. Germline CDR1 SGHRS, CDR2 YFSETQ. The length of the CDR3 is 16 residues. DNA for the CDR3: TGTGCCAGCAGCTTAACTAGCGGGGCGAACACCGGGGAGCTGTTTTTT. This sequence encodes CASSLTSGANTGELFF.